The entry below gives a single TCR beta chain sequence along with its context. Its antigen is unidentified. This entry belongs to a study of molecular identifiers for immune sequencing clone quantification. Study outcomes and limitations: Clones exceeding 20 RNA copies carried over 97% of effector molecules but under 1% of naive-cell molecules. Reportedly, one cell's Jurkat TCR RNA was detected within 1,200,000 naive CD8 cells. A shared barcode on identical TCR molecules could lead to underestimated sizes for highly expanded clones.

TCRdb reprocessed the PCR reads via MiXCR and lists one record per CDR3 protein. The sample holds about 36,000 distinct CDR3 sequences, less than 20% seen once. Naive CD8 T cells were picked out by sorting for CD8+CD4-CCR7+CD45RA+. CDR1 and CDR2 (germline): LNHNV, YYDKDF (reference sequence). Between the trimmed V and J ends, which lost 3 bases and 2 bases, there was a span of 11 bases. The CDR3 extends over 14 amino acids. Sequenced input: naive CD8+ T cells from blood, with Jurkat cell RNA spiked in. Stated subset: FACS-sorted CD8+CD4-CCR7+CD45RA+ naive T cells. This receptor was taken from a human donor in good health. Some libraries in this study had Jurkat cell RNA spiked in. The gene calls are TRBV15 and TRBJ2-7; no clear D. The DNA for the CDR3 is TGTGCCACCAGCAGCCCCCTTCCTCCCTACGAGCAGTACTTC. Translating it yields CATSSPLPPYEQYF.